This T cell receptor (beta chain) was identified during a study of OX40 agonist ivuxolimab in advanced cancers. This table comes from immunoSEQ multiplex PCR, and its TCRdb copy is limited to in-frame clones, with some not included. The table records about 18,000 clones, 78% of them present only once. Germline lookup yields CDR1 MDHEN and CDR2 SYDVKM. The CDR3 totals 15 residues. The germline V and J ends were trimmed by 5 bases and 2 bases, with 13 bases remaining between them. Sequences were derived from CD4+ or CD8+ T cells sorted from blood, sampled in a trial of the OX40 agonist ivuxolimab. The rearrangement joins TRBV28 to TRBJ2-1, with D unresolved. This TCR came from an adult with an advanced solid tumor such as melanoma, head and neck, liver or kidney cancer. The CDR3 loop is CASSRVLLAYNEQFF. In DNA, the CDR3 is TGTGCCAGCAGTCGGGTCCTACTCGCCTACAATGAGCAGTTCTTC.